This is a list of T cell receptor beta chains from one sample in a study of PD-L1 blockade in urothelial cancer. Here immunoSEQ multiplex PCR was the method, and the copy in TCRdb shows in-frame clones only, minus some. The data show about 87,000 clones, 84% seen once. This sample comprised PBMCs, obtained around atezolizumab (anti-PD-L1) treatment. Source of these receptors: a man aged 60 to 75 with urothelial cancer. Each CDR3 is given with its conserved first and last residue. A D gene is named only where the DNA matches it firmly. Where a row states a size, it is once, few, many or the class of an expanded clone; other rows omit it.

V: TRBV5-5
J: TRBJ2-1
D: TRBD1
size: once
DNA: TGTGCCAGCAGCACTCTGGGACAGGGGAACAATGAGCAGTTCTTC
CDR3: CASSTLGQGNNEQFF

V: TRBV5-1
J: TRBJ2-3
D: .
size: few
DNA: TGCGCCAGCTCTCGTCAGGAGGGTAACACAGATACGCAGTATTTT
CDR3: CASSRQEGNTDTQYF

V: TRBV5-6
J: TRBJ1-1
D: .
size: .
DNA: TGTGCCAGCAGCTCGGGGGGGACTAAAGCTTTCTTT
CDR3: CASSSGGTKAFF

V: TRBV5-4
J: TRBJ1-2
D: .
size: .
DNA: TGTGCCAGCAGCCCCGAACAGGGATCGAACTATGGCTACACCTTC
CDR3: CASSPEQGSNYGYTF

V: TRBV6-5
J: TRBJ1-2
D: TRBD1
size: .
DNA: TGTGCCAGCAGAACAACAGGGGGCGGAAACTATGGCTACACCTTC
CDR3: CASRTTGGGNYGYTF

V: TRBV6-6
J: TRBJ2-7
D: .
size: .
DNA: TGTGCCAGCAGTACGCCTTCGAGCGTCTCCTACGAGCAGTACTTC
CDR3: CASSTPSSVSYEQYF

V: TRBV11-2
J: TRBJ2-6
D: .
size: .
DNA: TGTGCCAGCAGGCCAGGGGATGGGGCCAACGTCCTGACTTTC
CDR3: CASRPGDGANVLTF

V: TRBV6-5
J: TRBJ2-5
D: .
size: .
DNA: TGTGCCAGCGCCGTCGGGGGACCCCAAGAGACCCAGTACTTC
CDR3: CASAVGGPQETQYF

V: TRBV11-1
J: TRBJ2-1
D: TRBD1
size: .
DNA: TGTGCCAGCAGCAAGGGACAGTTAAATGAGCAGTTCTTC
CDR3: CASSKGQLNEQFF

V: TRBV28
J: TRBJ1-1
D: TRBD1
size: few
DNA: TGTGCCAGCAGTTTAAACAGGGGCACTGAAGCTTTCTTT
CDR3: CASSLNRGTEAFF

V: TRBV18
J: TRBJ2-5
D: TRBD1
size: once
DNA: TGTGCCAGCTCACGGTACACAGGGGAGCAAGAGACCCAGTACTTC
CDR3: CASSRYTGEQETQYF

V: TRBV2
J: TRBJ1-1
D: .
size: .
DNA: TGTGCCAGCACCACCCGGGTCCGGGGAACTGAAGCTTTCTTT
CDR3: CASTTRVRGTEAFF

V: TRBV6-5
J: TRBJ2-6
D: .
size: few
DNA: TGTGCCAGCAGTACCTCTAGCTCTGGGGCCAACGTCCTGACTTTC
CDR3: CASSTSSSGANVLTF

V: TRBV19
J: TRBJ1-2
D: .
size: .
DNA: TGTGCCACTACGTACGAGGGAGGGCATGGCTACACCTTC
CDR3: CATTYEGGHGYTF

V: TRBV15
J: TRBJ2-7
D: TRBD2
size: .
DNA: TGTGCCACCAGCAGGGAAATCGCGGGACTAGCCTACGAGCAGTACTTC
CDR3: CATSREIAGLAYEQYF

V: TRBV6-5
J: TRBJ1-3
D: TRBD1
size: .
DNA: TGTGCCAGCAGGGCGGCCGGGACAGCTGGAAACACCATATATTTT
CDR3: CASRAAGTAGNTIYF

V: TRBV23-1
J: TRBJ2-2
D: TRBD2
size: .
DNA: TGCGCCAGCAGTCACGTCGGGACTAGCGGGCGGAGGAACACCGGGGAGCTGTTTTTT
CDR3: CASSHVGTSGRRNTGELFF

V: TRBV7-9
J: TRBJ2-7
D: .
size: .
DNA: TGTGCCAGCAGCCCCCCTTTTCCGGGCTACGAGCAGTACTTC
CDR3: CASSPPFPGYEQYF

V: TRBV9
J: TRBJ2-7
D: TRBD1
size: .
DNA: TGTGCCAGCAGCGTATCTACAGGGGGCCACGAGCAGTACTTC
CDR3: CASSVSTGGHEQYF

V: TRBV19
J: TRBJ2-1
D: .
size: .
DNA: TGTGCCAGTAGTATCCCCACTAGCTACTACAATGAGCAGTTCTTC
CDR3: CASSIPTSYYNEQFF

V: TRBV9
J: TRBJ2-5
D: .
size: .
DNA: TGTGCCAGCAGCGCATTACAGGGCTCAGAGACCCAGTACTTC
CDR3: CASSALQGSETQYF

V: TRBV28
J: TRBJ1-5
D: .
size: .
DNA: TGTGCCAGCAGTTATTCCGGGATAGGAGGGCAGCCCCAGCATTTT
CDR3: CASSYSGIGGQPQHF

V: TRBV11-1
J: TRBJ1-1
D: TRBD1
size: .
DNA: TGTGCCAGCAGCCCAGACAGGGCTGAAGCTTTCTTT
CDR3: CASSPDRAEAFF

V: TRBV5-1
J: TRBJ1-4
D: TRBD1
size: .
DNA: TGCGCCAGCAGCCGGGACAGGGGGAATGAAAAACTGTTTTTT
CDR3: CASSRDRGNEKLFF

V: TRBV28
J: TRBJ2-7
D: TRBD2
size: .
DNA: TGTGCCAGCAGTTCGGTCGGGGCGGGAGGGCCTGAATACGAGCAGTACTTC
CDR3: CASSSVGAGGPEYEQYF

V: TRBV7-8
J: TRBJ1-3
D: TRBD1
size: once
DNA: TGTGCCAGCAGCTTGGGAAGGACAGGTCTCTCTGGAAACACCATATATTTT
CDR3: CASSLGRTGLSGNTIYF

V: TRBV19
J: TRBJ1-2
D: .
size: few
DNA: TGTGCCAGTAGTATCGGACAAGTTGGAGGCTACACCTTC
CDR3: CASSIGQVGGYTF

V: TRBV10-3
J: TRBJ2-3
D: TRBD1
size: .
DNA: TGTGCCATCAGGAAGGGGGCAAACACAGATACGCAGTATTTT
CDR3: CAIRKGANTDTQYF

V: TRBV19
J: TRBJ2-4
D: .
size: .
DNA: TGTGCCAGTAGCCCAGGAGGGAACATTCAGTACTTC
CDR3: CASSPGGNIQYF

V: TRBV9
J: TRBJ2-1
D: .
size: .
DNA: TGTGCCAGCAGCGTAGTTGCTAGCTACAATGAGCAGTTCTTC
CDR3: CASSVVASYNEQFF

V: TRBV4-2
J: TRBJ2-3
D: TRBD2
size: .
DNA: TGTGCCAGCAGCGTTCGACTAGCGGGAGTCGCAGATACGCAGTATTTT
CDR3: CASSVRLAGVADTQYF

V: TRBV6-1
J: TRBJ2-6
D: .
size: .
DNA: TGTGCCAGCAGTGACCGGTCACTCGGGGCCAACGTCCTGACTTTC
CDR3: CASSDRSLGANVLTF

V: TRBV19
J: TRBJ2-1
D: TRBD2
size: .
DNA: TGTGCCAGTAGTGTACTAGCGGGAGGGCCGGATGAGCAGTTCTTC
CDR3: CASSVLAGGPDEQFF

V: TRBV15
J: TRBJ2-2
D: .
size: .
DNA: TGTGCCACTATGGATCGGGGGTTGAACACCGGGGAGCTGTTTTTT
CDR3: CATMDRGLNTGELFF

V: TRBV4-1
J: TRBJ2-7
D: .
size: few
DNA: TGCGCCAGCAGCCAACCTCTCCAGGGTTACGAGCAGTACTTC
CDR3: CASSQPLQGYEQYF